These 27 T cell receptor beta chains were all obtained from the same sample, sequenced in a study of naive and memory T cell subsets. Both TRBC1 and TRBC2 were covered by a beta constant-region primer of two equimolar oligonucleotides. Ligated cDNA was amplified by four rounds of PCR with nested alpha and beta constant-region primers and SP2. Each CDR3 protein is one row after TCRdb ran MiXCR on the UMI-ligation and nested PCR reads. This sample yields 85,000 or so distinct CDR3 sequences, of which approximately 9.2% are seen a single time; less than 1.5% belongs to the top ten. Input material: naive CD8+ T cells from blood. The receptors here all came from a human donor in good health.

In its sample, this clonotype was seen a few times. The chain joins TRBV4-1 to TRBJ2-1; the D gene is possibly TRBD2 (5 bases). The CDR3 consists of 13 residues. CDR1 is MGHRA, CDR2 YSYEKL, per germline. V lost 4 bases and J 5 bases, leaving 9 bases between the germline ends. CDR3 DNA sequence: TGCGCCAGCAGCCCGGGAATCAACAATGAGCAGTTCTTC. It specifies CASSPGINNEQFF.

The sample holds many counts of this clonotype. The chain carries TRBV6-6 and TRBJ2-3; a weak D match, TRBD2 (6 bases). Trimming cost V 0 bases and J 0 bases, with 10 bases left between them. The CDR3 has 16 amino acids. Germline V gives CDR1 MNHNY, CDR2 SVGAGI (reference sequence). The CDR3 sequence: CASSYSLAGSTDTQYF. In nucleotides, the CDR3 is TGTGCCAGCAGTTACTCTTTGGCGGGGAGCACAGATACGCAGTATTTT.

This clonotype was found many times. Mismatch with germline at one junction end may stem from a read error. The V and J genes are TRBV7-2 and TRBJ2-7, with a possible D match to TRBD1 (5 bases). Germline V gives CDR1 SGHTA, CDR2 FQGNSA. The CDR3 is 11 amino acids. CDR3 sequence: CASSTGPQQYF. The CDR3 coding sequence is TGTGCCAGCAGCACAGGACCCCAGCAATACTTC.

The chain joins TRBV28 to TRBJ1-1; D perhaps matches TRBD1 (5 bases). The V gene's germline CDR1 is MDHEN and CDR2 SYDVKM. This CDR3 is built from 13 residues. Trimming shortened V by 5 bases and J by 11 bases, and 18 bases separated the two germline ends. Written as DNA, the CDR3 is TGTGCCAGCAGTCCCCAAACGCAGGGTTTGGCTTTCTTT. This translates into CASSPQTQGLAFF.

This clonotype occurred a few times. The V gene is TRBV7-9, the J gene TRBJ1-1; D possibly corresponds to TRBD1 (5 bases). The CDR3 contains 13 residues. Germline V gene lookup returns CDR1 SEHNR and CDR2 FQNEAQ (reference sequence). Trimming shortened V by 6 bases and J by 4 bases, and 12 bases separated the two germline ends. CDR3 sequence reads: CASSSGGPTEAFF. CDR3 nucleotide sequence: TGTGCCAGCAGTTCCGGGGGACCCACTGAAGCTTTCTTT.

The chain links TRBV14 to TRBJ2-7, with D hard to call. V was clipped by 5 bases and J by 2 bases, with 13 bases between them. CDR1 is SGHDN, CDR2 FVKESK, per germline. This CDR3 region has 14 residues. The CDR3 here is CASSGMAATYEQYF. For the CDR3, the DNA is TGTGCCAGCAGCGGTATGGCAGCGACCTACGAGCAGTACTTC.

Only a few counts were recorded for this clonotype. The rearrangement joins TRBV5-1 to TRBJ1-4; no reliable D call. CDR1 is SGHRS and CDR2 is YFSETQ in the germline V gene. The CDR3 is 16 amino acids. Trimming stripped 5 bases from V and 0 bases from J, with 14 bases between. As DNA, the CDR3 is TGCGCCAGCAGTCGGGGAGAACCTGCAACTAATGAAAAACTGTTTTTT. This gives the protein CASSRGEPATNEKLFF.

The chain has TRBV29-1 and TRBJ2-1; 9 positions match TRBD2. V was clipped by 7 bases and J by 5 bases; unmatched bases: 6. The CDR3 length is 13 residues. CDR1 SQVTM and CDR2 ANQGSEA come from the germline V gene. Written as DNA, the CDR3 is TGCAGCGCATTTCCTAGCGGGAACAATGAGCAGTTCTTC. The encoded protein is CSAFPSGNNEQFF.

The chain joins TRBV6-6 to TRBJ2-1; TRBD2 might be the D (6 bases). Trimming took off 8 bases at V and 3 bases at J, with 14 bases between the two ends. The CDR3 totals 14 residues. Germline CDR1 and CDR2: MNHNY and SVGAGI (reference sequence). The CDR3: CASRVAGNYNEQFF. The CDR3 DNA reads TGTGCCAGCCGGGTTGCGGGAAACTACAATGAGCAGTTCTTC.

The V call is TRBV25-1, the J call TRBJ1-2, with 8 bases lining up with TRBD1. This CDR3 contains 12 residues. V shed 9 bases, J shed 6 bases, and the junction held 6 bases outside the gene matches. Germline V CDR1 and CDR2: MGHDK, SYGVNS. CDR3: CASWTGSHGYTF. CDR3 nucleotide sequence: TGTGCCAGTTGGACAGGGTCCCATGGCTACACCTTC.

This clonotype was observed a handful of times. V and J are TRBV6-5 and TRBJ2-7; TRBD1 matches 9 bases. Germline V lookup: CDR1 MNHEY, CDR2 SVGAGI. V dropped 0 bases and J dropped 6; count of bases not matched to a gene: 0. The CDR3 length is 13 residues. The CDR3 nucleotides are TGTGCCAGCAGTTACTCGACAGGGGGCGAGCAGTACTTC. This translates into CASSYSTGGEQYF.

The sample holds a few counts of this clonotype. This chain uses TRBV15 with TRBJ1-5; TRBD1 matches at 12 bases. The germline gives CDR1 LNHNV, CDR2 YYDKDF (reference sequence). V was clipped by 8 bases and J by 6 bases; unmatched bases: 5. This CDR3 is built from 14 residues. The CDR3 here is CATGTGGVGQPQHF. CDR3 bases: TGTGCCACCGGGACAGGGGGCGTAGGTCAGCCCCAGCATTTT.

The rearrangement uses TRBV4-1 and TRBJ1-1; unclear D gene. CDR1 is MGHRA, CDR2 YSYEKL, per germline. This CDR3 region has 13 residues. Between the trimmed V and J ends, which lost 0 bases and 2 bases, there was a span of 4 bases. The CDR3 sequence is CASSQDRNTEAFF. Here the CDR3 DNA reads TGCGCCAGCAGCCAAGACAGAAACACTGAAGCTTTCTTT.

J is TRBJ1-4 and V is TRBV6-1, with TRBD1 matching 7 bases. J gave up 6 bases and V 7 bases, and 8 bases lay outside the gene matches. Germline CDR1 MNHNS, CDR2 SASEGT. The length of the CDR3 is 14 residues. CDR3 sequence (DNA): TGTGCCAGCACCAGGGGGTCGCGGGATGAAAAACTGTTTTTT. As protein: CASTRGSRDEKLFF.

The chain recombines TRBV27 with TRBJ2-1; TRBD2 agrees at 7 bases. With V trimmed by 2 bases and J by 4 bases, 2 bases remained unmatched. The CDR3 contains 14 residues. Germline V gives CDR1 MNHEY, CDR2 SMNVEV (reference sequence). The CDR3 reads CASSLLAEYNEQFF. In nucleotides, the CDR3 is TGTGCCAGCAGTTTACTAGCGGAATACAATGAGCAGTTCTTC.

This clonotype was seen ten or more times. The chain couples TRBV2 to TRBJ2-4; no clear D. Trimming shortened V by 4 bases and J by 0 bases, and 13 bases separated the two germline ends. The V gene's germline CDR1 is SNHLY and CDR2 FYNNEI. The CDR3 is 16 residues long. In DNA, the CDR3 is TGTGCCAGCAGTGTTCCGTTTGGGGTAGCCAAAAACATTCAGTACTTC. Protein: CASSVPFGVAKNIQYF.

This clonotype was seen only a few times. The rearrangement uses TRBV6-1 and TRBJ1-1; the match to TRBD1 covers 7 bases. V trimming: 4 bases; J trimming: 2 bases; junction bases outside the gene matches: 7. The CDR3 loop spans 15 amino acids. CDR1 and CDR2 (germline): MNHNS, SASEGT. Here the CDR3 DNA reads TGTGCCAGCAGTGGACGGACAGGAGGAAACACTGAAGCTTTCTTT. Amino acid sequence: CASSGRTGGNTEAFF.

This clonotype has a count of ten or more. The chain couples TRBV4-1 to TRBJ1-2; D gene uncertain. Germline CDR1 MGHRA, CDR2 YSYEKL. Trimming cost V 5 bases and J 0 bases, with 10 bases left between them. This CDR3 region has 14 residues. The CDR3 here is CASSDRAANYGYTF. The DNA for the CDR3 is TGCGCCAGCAGCGACCGGGCGGCTAACTATGGCTACACCTTC.

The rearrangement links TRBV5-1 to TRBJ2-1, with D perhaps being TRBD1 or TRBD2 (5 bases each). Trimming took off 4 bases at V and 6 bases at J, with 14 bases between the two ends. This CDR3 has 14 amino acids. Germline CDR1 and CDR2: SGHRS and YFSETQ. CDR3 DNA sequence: TGCGCCAGCAGCAGGGATCCGAGGGGCAATGAGCAGTTCTTC. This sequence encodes CASSRDPRGNEQFF.

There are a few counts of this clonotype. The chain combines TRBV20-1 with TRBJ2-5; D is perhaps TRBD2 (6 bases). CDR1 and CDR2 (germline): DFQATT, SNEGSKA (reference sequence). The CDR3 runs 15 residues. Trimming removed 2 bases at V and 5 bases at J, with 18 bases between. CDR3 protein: CSARSRGLTLETQYF. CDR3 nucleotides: TGCAGTGCTAGATCACGGGGGTTGACGTTGGAGACCCAGTACTTC.

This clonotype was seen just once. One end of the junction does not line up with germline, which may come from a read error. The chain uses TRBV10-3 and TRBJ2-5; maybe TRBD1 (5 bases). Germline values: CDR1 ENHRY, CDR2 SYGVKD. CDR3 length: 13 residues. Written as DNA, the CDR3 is TGTGACATCAGTCCGACAGCCCAAGAGACCCAGTACTTC. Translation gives CDISPTAQETQYF.

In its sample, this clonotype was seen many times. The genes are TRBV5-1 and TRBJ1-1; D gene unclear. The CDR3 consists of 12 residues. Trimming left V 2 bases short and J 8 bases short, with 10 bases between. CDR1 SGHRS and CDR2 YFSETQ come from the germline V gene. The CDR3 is CASSFSAGEAFF. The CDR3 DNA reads TGCGCCAGCAGCTTTTCGGCCGGAGAAGCTTTCTTT.

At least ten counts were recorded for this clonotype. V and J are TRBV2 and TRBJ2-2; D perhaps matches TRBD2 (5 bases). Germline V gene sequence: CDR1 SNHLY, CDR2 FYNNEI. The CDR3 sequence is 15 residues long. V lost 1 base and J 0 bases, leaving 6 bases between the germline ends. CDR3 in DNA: TGTGCCAGCAGTGAAGGGGGAGCGAACACCGGGGAGCTGTTTTTT. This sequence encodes CASSEGGANTGELFF.

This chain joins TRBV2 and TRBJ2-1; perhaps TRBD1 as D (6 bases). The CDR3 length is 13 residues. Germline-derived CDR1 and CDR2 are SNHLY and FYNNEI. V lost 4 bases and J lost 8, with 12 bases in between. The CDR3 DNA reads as TGTGCCAGCAGTGTGAACAGGGAATATGAGCAGTTCTTC. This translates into CASSVNREYEQFF.

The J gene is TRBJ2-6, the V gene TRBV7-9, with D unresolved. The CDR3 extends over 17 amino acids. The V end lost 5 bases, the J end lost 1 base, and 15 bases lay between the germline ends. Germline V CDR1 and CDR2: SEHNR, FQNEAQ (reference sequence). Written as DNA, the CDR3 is TGTGCCAGCAGCATGCTGATAGGTGGTTCTGGGGCCAACGTCCTGACTTTC. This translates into CASSMLIGGSGANVLTF. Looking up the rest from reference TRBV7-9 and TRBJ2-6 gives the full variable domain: DTGVSQNPRHKITKRGQNVTFRCDPISEHNRLYWYRQTLGQGPEFLTYFQNEAQLEKSRLLSDRFSAERPKGSFSTLEIQRTEQGDSAMYLCASSMLIGGSGANVLTFGAGSRLTVL.

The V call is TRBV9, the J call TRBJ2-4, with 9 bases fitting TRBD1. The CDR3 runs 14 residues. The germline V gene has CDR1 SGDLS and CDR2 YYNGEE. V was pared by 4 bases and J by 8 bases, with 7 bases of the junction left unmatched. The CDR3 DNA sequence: TGTGCCAGCAGCCCATGGGACAGGGTGGACATTCAGTACTTC. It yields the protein CASSPWDRVDIQYF.

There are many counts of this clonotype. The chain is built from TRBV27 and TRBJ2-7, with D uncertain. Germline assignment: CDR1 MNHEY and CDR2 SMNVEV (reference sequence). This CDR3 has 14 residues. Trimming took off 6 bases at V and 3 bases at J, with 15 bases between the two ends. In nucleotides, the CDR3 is TGTGCCAGCAGCCACCGGGTCGCGAACTACGAGCAGTACTTC. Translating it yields CASSHRVANYEQYF.